This T cell receptor beta chain was retrieved from a study of cytomegalovirus exposure and HLA in healthy donors. In the study overall: About 180 million T cells yielded more than 95 million unique TCR beta sequences, as an earlier analysis found.

This clone has only one observation. No antigen is known for it. The PCR ran on 60 Vbeta and 13 Jbeta primers. Here immunoSEQ multiplex PCR was the method, and the copy in TCRdb shows in-frame clones only, minus some. The sample yields roughly 120,000 clones, around 78% seen once. The germline gives CDR1 MNHEY, CDR2 SVGAGI. Trimming cost V 5 bases and J 8 bases; bases outside gene matches: 11. The CDR3 sequence is 14 residues long. Whole-study findings and limits: With later analysis, a missense DCLRE1C variant became linked to TCR beta V- and J-gene trimming. The study carried out a later analysis of TCR beta sequences. It associated 16,951 of them with specific HLA alleles at a false discovery rate of 0.05. Overall, approximately 150 TCR beta chains were annotated as cytomegalovirus-associated.

The source of this sequence is a man aged 40-55 years in good health and CMV-seronegative. This rearrangement joins TRBV6-5 to TRBJ1-2, with 7 bases fitting TRBD1. Specimen: PBMCs. CDR3 nucleotides: TGTGCCAGCAGTCGGACAGGAAAGGGAGAGGGCTACACCTTC. Encoded protein: CASSRTGKGEGYTF.